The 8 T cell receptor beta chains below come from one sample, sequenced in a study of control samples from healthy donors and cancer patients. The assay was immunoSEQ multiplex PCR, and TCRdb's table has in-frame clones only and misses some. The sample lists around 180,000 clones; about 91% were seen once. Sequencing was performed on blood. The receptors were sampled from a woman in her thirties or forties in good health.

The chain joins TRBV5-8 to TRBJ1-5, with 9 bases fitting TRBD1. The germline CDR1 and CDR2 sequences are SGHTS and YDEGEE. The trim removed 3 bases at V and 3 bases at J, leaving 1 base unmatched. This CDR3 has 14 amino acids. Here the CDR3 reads CASSWTGDNQPQHF. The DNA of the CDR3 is TGTGCCAGCAGCTGGACAGGGGACAATCAGCCCCAGCATTTT.

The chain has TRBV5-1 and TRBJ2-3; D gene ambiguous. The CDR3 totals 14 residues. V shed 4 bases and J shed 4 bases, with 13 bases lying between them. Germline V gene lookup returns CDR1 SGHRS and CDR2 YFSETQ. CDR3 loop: CASSVARRADTQYF. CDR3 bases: TGCGCCAGCAGCGTGGCCCGACGCGCAGATACGCAGTATTTT.

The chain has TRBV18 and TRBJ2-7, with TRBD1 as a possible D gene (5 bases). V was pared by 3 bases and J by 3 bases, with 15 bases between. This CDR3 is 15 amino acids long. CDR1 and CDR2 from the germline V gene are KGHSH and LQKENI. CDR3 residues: CASSPLSDTIYEQYF. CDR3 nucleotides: TGTGCCAGCTCACCTCTTTCGGACACCATCTACGAGCAGTACTTC.

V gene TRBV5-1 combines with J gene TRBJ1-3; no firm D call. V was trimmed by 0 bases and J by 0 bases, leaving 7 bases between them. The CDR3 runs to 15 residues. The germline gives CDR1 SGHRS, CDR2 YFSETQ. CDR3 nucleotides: TGCGCCAGCAGCTTGGGTGGTAGCTCTGGAAACACCATATATTTT. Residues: CASSLGGSSGNTIYF.

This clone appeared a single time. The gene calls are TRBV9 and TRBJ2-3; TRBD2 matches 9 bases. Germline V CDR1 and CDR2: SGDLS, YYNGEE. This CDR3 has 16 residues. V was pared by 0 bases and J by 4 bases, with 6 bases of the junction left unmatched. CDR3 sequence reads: CASSVGGGGGSDTQYF. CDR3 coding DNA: TGTGCCAGCAGCGTAGGCGGCGGGGGGGGTTCAGATACGCAGTATTTT.

The CDR3 is CASSYSAGGDYGYTF. The CDR3 nucleotides are TGTGCCAGCAGTTACTCGGCCGGCGGGGACTATGGCTACACCTTC. The gene calls are TRBV6-6 and TRBJ1-2; D is unclear. Germline V gene sequence: CDR1 MNHNY, CDR2 SVGAGI (reference sequence). Trimming removed 0 bases from V and 3 bases from J, with 11 bases in between. This CDR3 contains 15 residues.

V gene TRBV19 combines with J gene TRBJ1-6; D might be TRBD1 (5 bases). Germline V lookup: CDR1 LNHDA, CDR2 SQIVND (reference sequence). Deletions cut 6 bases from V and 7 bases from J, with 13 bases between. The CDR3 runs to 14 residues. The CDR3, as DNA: TGTGCCAGTAGCTGGGGCCTGGGCAATTCACCCCTCCACTTT. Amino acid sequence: CASSWGLGNSPLHF.

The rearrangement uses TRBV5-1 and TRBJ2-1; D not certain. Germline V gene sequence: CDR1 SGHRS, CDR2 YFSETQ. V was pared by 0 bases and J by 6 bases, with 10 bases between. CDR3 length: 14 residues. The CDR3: CASSLEWVSNEQFF. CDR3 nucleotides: TGCGCCAGCAGCTTGGAGTGGGTATCCAATGAGCAGTTCTTC.